This note documents a single TCR beta chain sequence. Its antigen remains unknown. This CDR3 contains 14 residues. Germline assignment: CDR1 MNHEY and CDR2 SMNVEV (reference sequence). Deletions cut 6 bases from V and 4 bases from J, with 10 bases between. The library labeled individual cDNA molecules by adding unique molecular identifiers to them. In the study's own analysis: Per sample, the median was around 100,000 TCRs, with values from around 24,000 to 710,000. Using its own MiXCR run on the RACE reads, TCRdb lists one record per CDR3 protein. What appears here as the V and J calls and clone size reflects TCRdb's work, not the paper's. The repertoire holds 100,000 to 150,000 distinct CDR3 sequences, with approximately 9.5% as singletons. This record comes from a study of human T cells and chemical hapten exposure. About the study: The study traced per-sample TCR yield variation mainly to small differences in pooled library volumes. Study outcomes and limitations: Once DPC sensitization occurred, TCRs above 1 in 1000 frequency showed no change.

Noted time point: healthy volunteer bleed at 2 weeks. Unfractionated whole blood was the source of the extracted total RNA. This TCR was sampled from a male donor in good health. Some clones in this sample may be carry-over from other donors' samples. J is TRBJ2-6 and V is TRBV27; D is ambiguous. Sequenced input: whole blood. The CDR3 nucleotides read TGTGCCAGCAGCCCCGGAGAGGGGGCCAACGTCCTGACTTTC. This sequence encodes CASSPGEGANVLTF.